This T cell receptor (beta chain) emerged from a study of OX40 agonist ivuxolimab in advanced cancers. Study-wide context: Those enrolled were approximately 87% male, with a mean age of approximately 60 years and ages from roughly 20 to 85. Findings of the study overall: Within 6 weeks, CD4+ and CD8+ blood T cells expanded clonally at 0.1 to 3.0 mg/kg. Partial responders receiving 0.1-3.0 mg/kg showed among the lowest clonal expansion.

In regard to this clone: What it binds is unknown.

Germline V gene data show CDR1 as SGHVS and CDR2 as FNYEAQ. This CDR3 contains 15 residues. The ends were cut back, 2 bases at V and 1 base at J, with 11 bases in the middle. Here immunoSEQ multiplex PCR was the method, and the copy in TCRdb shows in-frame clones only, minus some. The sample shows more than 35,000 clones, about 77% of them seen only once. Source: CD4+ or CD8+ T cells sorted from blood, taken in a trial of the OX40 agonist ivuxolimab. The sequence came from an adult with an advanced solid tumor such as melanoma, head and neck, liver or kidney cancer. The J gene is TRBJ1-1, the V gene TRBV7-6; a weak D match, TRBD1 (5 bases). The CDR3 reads CASSLWPQGNTEAFF. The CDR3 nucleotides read TGTGCCAGCAGCTTATGGCCCCAGGGGAACACTGAAGCTTTCTTT.